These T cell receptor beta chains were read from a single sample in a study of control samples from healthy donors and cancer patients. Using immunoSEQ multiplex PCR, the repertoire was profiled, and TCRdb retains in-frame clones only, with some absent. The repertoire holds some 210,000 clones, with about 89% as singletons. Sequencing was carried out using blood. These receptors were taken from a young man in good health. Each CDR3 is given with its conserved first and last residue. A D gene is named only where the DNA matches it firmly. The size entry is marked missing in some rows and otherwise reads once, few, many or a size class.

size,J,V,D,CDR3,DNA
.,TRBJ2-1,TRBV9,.,CASSHAGLIYNEQFF,TGTGCCAGCAGTCATGCGGGACTCATCTACAATGAGCAGTTCTTC
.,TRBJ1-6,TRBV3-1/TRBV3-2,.,CASSQEGGLTYNSPLHF,TGTGCCAGCAGCCAAGAAGGCGGACTGACCTATAATTCACCCCTCCACTTT
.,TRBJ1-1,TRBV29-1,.,CSGITGTYTEAFF,TGCAGCGGCATAACCGGGACCTACACTGAAGCTTTCTTT
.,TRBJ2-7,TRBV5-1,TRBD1,CASSKDREGGQYF,TGCGCCAGCAGTAAGGACAGGGAAGGGGGGCAGTACTTC
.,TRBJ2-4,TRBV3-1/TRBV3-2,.,CASSQSDRGNIQYF,TGTGCCAGCAGCCAGTCAGACCGGGGGAACATTCAGTACTTC
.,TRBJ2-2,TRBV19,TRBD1,CASRAGTANTGELFF,TGTGCCAGTCGCGCCGGGACAGCGAACACCGGGGAGCTGTTTTTT
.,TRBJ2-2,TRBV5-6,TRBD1,CASSLDDRGRGELFF,TGTGCCAGCAGCTTGGACGACAGGGGGCGCGGGGAGCTGTTTTTT
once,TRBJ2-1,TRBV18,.,CASSRLGLEQFF,TGTGCCAGCTCACGACTTGGGTTGGAGCAGTTCTTC
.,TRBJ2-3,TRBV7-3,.,CASSLNGGLRTDTQYF,TGTGCCAGCAGCTTAAATGGGGGGCTTCGCACAGATACGCAGTATTTT
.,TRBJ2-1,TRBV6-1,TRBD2,CASSELAVSSYNEQFF,TGTGCCAGCAGTGAACTAGCGGTGAGCTCCTACAATGAGCAGTTCTTC
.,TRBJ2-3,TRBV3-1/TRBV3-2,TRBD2,CASSPLAGVITDTQYF,TGTGCCAGCAGCCCGCTAGCGGGGGTGATCACAGATACGCAGTATTTT
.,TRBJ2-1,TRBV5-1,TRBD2,CASSKSGGAYNEQFF,TGCGCCAGCAGCAAGAGCGGGGGGGCCTACAATGAGCAGTTCTTC
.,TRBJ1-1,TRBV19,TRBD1,CASSPRRQGNTEAFF,TGTGCCAGTAGTCCAAGACGACAGGGGAACACTGAAGCTTTCTTT
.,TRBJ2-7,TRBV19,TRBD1,CASSPQGVGNEQYF,TGTGCCAGTAGCCCACAGGGGGTCGGGAACGAGCAGTACTTC
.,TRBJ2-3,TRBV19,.,CASSIGRAGWKEDTQYF,TGTGCCAGTAGTATAGGTCGGGCAGGATGGAAGGAAGATACGCAGTATTTT
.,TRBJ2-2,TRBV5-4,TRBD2,CASSLRRGEAGELFF,TGTGCCAGCAGCTTGCGGCGGGGGGAGGCCGGGGAGCTGTTTTTT
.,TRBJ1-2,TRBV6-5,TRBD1,CASSYSYRGPYGYTF,TGTGCCAGCAGTTACTCATACAGGGGACCCTATGGCTACACCTTC
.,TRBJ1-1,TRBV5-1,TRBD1,CASSLGNLGQVVRAFF,TGCGCCAGCAGCTTGGGTAACCTCGGACAGGTAGTAAGAGCTTTCTTT